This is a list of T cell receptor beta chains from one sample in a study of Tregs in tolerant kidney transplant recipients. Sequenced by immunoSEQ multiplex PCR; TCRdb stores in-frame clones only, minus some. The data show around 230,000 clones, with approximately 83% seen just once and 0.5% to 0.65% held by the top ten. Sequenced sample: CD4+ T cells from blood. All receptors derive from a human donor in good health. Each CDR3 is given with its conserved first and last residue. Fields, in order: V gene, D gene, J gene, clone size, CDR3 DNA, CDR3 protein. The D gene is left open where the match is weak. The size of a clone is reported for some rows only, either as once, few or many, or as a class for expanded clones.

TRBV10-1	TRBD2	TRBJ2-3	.	TGCGCCAGCAATAGCGGGAGACGGGGGATCACAGATACGCAGTATTTT	CASNSGRRGITDTQYF
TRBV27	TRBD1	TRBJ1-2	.	TGTGCCAGCAGTTCCCTGACAGGGGCGCAGAATGGCTACACCTTC	CASSSLTGAQNGYTF
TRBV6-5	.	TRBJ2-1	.	TGTGCCACCGTGGAGGGGGGCAGGGAGAGCGGTGAGCAGTTCTTC	CATVEGGRESGEQFF
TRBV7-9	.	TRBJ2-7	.	TGTGCCAGCAGCTTACGGGGGAGGAACTACGAGCAGTACTTC	CASSLRGRNYEQYF
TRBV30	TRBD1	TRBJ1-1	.	TGTGCCTGGAGAAAACAGGGGACGAACACTGAAGCTTTCTTT	CAWRKQGTNTEAFF
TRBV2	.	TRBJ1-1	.	TGTGCCAGCATTCTCTCACAGAACACTGAAGCTTTCTTT	CASILSQNTEAFF
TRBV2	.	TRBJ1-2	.	TGTGCCAGCAGTGCGAGGGGAGCGAGCTATGGCTACACCTTC	CASSARGASYGYTF
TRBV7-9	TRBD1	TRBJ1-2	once	TGTGCCAGCAGCTTAGCGGACAGGGGAAACTATGGCTACACCTTC	CASSLADRGNYGYTF
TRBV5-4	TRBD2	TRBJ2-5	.	TGTGCCAGCAGCTTGGTGGCTAGCGGGGAGGGAGAGACCCAGTACTTC	CASSLVASGEGETQYF
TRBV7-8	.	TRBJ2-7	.	TGTGCCAGCAGCTTAAACCCCCAGCTAGAGCAGTACTTC	CASSLNPQLEQYF
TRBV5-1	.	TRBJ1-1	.	TGCGCCAGCAGCTTGGCCAGGGTGGACACTGAAGCTTTCTTT	CASSLARVDTEAFF
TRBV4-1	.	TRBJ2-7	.	TGCGCCAGCAGCCAAGATCCAGGGGGGATCTCCTACGAGCAGTACTTC	CASSQDPGGISYEQYF
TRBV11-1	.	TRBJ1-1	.	TGTGCCAGCAGCTTAGTTGGACAGATAAATGAAGCTTTCTTT	CASSLVGQINEAFF
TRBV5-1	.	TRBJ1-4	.	TGCGCCAGCAGCCCAGGATGGGGGAACGAAAATGAAAAACTGTTTTTT	CASSPGWGNENEKLFF
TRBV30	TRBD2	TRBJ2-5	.	TGTGCCTGGAGTAAGGGACTCGGGACTAGCGGGGAAGAGACCCAGTACTTC	CAWSKGLGTSGEETQYF
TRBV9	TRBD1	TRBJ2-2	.	TGTGCCAGCAGCCGGTGGGGGACAGGGGCCGGGGAGCTGTTTTTT	CASSRWGTGAGELFF
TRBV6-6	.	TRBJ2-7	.	TGTGCCAGCAGTTCCTCAAGGAATTCCGAGCAGTACTTC	CASSSSRNSEQYF